One sample yielded the 22 T cell receptor beta chains listed below, sequenced in a study of blood T cell repertoires in COVID-19. Sequencing was performed with immunoSEQ multiplex PCR; in TCRdb, only in-frame clones are kept and a portion is missing. The sample consists of some 130,000 clones, over 60% of them appearing once. Sequencing was done on a sample of peripheral blood. The receptors derive from a woman aged 65 to 85 with acute or convalescent COVID-19.

The rearrangement uses TRBV9 and TRBJ2-1, with 8 bases that match TRBD1. From germline, CDR1 is SGDLS and CDR2 YYNGEE. This CDR3 has 15 amino acids. Trimming took 3 bases from V and 8 from J; bases not matched to a gene: 10. This chain's CDR3 is CASSGTGWVTDEQFF. In DNA form, the CDR3 reads TGTGCCAGCAGCGGGACAGGGTGGGTAACCGATGAGCAGTTCTTC.

This chain connects TRBV19 to TRBJ1-5; 7 bases map to TRBD1. The CDR3 runs 16 residues. Germline CDR1 and CDR2: LNHDA and SQIVND (reference sequence). The junction had 15 bases not matched to a gene; V was cut back by 8 bases and J by 5 bases. This chain's CDR3 is CASSFLQGPLYQPQHF. CDR3 bases: TGTGCCAGTTCTTTTCTACAGGGGCCTCTTTATCAGCCCCAGCATTTT. Full variable domain (remainder filled in from reference TRBV19 and TRBJ1-5): DGGITQSPKYLFRKEGQNVTLSCEQNLNHDAMYWYRQDPGQGLRLIYYSQIVNDFQKGDIAEGYSVSREKKESFPLTVTSAQKNPTAFYLCASSFLQGPLYQPQHFGDGTRLSIL.

The rearrangement links TRBV19 to TRBJ1-1, with D unresolved. Germline V lookup: CDR1 LNHDA, CDR2 SQIVND (reference sequence). Trimming removed 7 bases at V and 5 bases at J, with 8 bases between. The CDR3 sequence is 11 residues long. CDR3 DNA: TGTGCCAGTACCGGGAGGACTGAAGCTTTCTTT. Amino acid sequence: CASTGRTEAFF.

The rearrangement links TRBV4-1 to TRBJ1-2; TRBD1 aligns across 8 bases. V trimming: 0 bases; J trimming: 5 bases; junction bases outside the gene matches: 8. There are 16 residues in the CDR3. Germline assignment: CDR1 MGHRA and CDR2 YSYEKL. CDR3 sequence (DNA): TGCGCCAGCAGCCAAGATATCGCGGGACAGGCTTATGGCTACACCTTC. This encodes CASSQDIAGQAYGYTF.

This clone was seen a single time. J is TRBJ2-3 and V is TRBV7-2, with a tentative D call TRBD1 (6 bases). The V end was cut by 5 bases, the J end by 1 base, with 13 bases between. This CDR3 region has 15 residues. CDR1 and CDR2 (germline): SGHTA, FQGNSA. The DNA of the CDR3 is TGTGCCAGCAGCCACAGGGTTATCGGCACAGATACGCAGTATTTT. This codes for CASSHRVIGTDTQYF.

V and J are TRBV7-8 and TRBJ1-5; TRBD1 matches 9 bases. Trimming removed 2 bases from V and 2 bases from J; junction bases left unmatched: 7. The CDR3 loop spans 17 amino acids. Germline CDR1 is SGHVS and CDR2 is FQNEAQ. CDR3 in DNA: TGTGCCAGCAGCTTAAGATGGGGACAGGGACGCAATCAGCCCCAGCATTTT. Translation gives CASSLRWGQGRNQPQHF.

The rearrangement joins TRBV6-6 to TRBJ1-5; possibly TRBD1 for D (5 bases). The germline V and J ends were trimmed by 7 bases and 5 bases, with 18 bases remaining between them. The CDR3 has 15 amino acids. CDR1 MNHNY and CDR2 SVGAGI come from the germline V gene (reference sequence). CDR3 loop: CASKRSGFSDQPQHF. CDR3 DNA sequence: TGTGCCAGCAAGAGATCAGGGTTTTCAGATCAGCCCCAGCATTTT.

The DNA for the CDR3 is TGCGCCAGCAGCCAACTCGGGGAAGCGGGGGGGGTTCATAGCAATCAGCCCCAGCATTTT. The encoded protein is CASSQLGEAGGVHSNQPQHF. The rearrangement joins TRBV4-1 to TRBJ1-5, with a weak D call TRBD1 (5 bases). Germline-derived CDR1 and CDR2 are MGHRA and YSYEKL. The CDR3 loop spans 20 amino acids. V was trimmed by 2 bases and J by 0 bases, leaving 23 bases between them.

The rearrangement links TRBV5-1 to TRBJ2-3, with 7 nucleotides matching TRBD2. The junction had 7 bases not matched to a gene; V was cut back by 4 bases and J by 5 bases. Germline V gene lookup returns CDR1 SGHRS and CDR2 YFSETQ. The CDR3 length is 14 residues. CDR3 amino acids: CASSPGGLGDTQYF. CDR3 in DNA: TGCGCCAGCAGCCCCGGGGGGTTGGGAGATACGCAGTATTTT.

The chain couples TRBV28 to TRBJ1-5, with 11 positions matching TRBD1. CDR3 size: 15 residues. Germline V lookup: CDR1 MDHEN, CDR2 SYDVKM. The V and J ends lost 6 bases and 4 bases, in that order; junction bases with no gene match: 5. CDR3 nucleotides: TGTGCCAGCAGCGGGGGACAGGGGGTTAATCAGCCCCAGCATTTT. This sequence encodes CASSGGQGVNQPQHF.

This clone was recorded once. The CDR3 here is CASSLSSEQYF. The CDR3 bases are TGTGCCAGCAGCTTAAGTAGCGAGCAGTACTTC. The chain recombines TRBV11-1 with TRBJ2-7; no firm D call. This CDR3 comprises 11 residues. The germline gives CDR1 SGHAT, CDR2 FQDESV (reference sequence). Trimming cost V 2 bases and J 6 bases, with 5 bases left between them.

This clone was seen only a few times. The V and J genes are TRBV19 and TRBJ1-6; 12 bases match TRBD1. J lost 14 bases, V lost 5 bases, and 13 bases had no gene match. CDR3 size: 16 residues. Germline V gives CDR1 LNHDA, CDR2 SQIVND (reference sequence). For the CDR3, the DNA is TGTGCCAGTAGTCGACCCGGGACAGGGGGCTATTCCGCCCTCCACTTT. This gives the protein CASSRPGTGGYSALHF. The full variable domain, rest sourced from reference TRBV19 and TRBJ1-6, is DGGITQSPKYLFRKEGQNVTLSCEQNLNHDAMYWYRQDPGQGLRLIYYSQIVNDFQKGDIAEGYSVSREKKESFPLTVTSAQKNPTAFYLCASSRPGTGGYSALHFGNGTRLTVT.

This clone was seen more than once but under ten times. The genes are TRBV6-5 and TRBJ1-5; D perhaps matches TRBD1 (5 bases). The CDR3 extends over 14 amino acids. Deletions cut 5 bases from V and 7 bases from J, with 15 bases between. Germline V gives CDR1 MNHEY, CDR2 SVGAGI. Written as DNA, the CDR3 is TGTGCCAGCAGTACATCAGGGTCCCACCAGCCCCAGCATTTT. This translates into CASSTSGSHQPQHF.

The V call is TRBV2, the J call TRBJ2-3; TRBD2 matches 8 bases. Germline loops: CDR1 SNHLY, CDR2 FYNNEI. Germline trimming cut 3 bases from V and 14 bases from J; bases unmatched to any gene: 16. The CDR3 has 15 residues. The CDR3 DNA follows: TGTGCCAGCAGTGACACGGGAGGCCCAGCAAGCGGGGGGTATTTT. Translating gives CASSDTGGPASGGYF. The full variable domain, rest sourced from reference TRBV2 and TRBJ2-3, is EPEVTQTPSHQVTQMGQEVILRCVPISNHLYFYWYRQILGQKVEFLVSFYNNEISEKSEIFDDQFSVERPDGSNFTLKIRSTKLEDSAMYFCASSDTGGPASGGYFGPGTRLTVL.

This clone was observed a handful of times. The CDR3 spells CASSQGLAGDTQYF. CDR3 DNA: TGCGCCAGCAGCCAGGGACTAGCGGGGGATACGCAGTATTTT. The V call is TRBV4-3, the J call TRBJ2-3; 13 bases are a match to TRBD2. Per germline, CDR1 LGHNA and CDR2 YSLEER. The CDR3 has 14 amino acids. J gave up 6 bases and V 3 bases, and 0 bases lay outside the gene matches.

V gene TRBV7-6 combines with J gene TRBJ2-1; D is unresolved. Trimming stripped 3 bases from V and 4 bases from J, with 7 bases between. The V gene's germline CDR1 is SGHVS and CDR2 FNYEAQ. This CDR3 is 13 amino acids long. CDR3 residues: CASSFSSYNEQFF. The CDR3, as DNA: TGTGCCAGCAGCTTCTCCTCGTACAATGAGCAGTTCTTC.

The chain couples TRBV3-1 (or the pseudogene TRBV3-2) to TRBJ2-1; maybe TRBD2 (5 bases). Germline CDR1 is LGHDT and CDR2 is YNNKEL (reference sequence). The V gene lost 1 base and the J gene lost 8 bases, with 9 bases spanning the gap. This CDR3 has 13 amino acids. CDR3 sequence (DNA): TGTGCCAGCAGCCAAGCCGGGGTCGATGAGCAGTTCTTC. Its protein is CASSQAGVDEQFF.

The chain uses TRBV9 and TRBJ1-6; D gene uncertain. This CDR3 is built from 12 residues. From germline, CDR1 is SGDLS and CDR2 YYNGEE. Trimming removed 3 bases at V and 8 bases at J, with 6 bases between. The CDR3 coding sequence is TGTGCCAGCAGCGCCCAGGATTCACCCCTCCACTTT. Its protein is CASSAQDSPLHF.

The gene calls are TRBV28 and TRBJ2-7, with 10 nucleotides matching TRBD2. Germline V gene sequence: CDR1 MDHEN, CDR2 SYDVKM. The CDR3 consists of 16 residues. Trimming removed 6 bases from V and 6 bases from J; junction bases left unmatched: 14. The CDR3 region is CASSVPGASGSGEQYF. The CDR3, as DNA: TGTGCCAGCAGCGTTCCCGGCGCTAGCGGGAGTGGCGAGCAGTACTTC.

V usage is TRBV7-3 and J usage is TRBJ1-3; 9 bases are a match to TRBD1. J gave up 7 bases and V 0 bases, and 7 bases lay outside the gene matches. Germline loops: CDR1 SGHTA, CDR2 FQGTGA. The CDR3 sequence is 16 residues long. As DNA, the CDR3 is TGTGCCAGCAGCTTAACAGAACAGGGGGCGAGGAACACCATATATTTT. This codes for CASSLTEQGARNTIYF.

The rearrangement joins TRBV19 to TRBJ1-5; D not certain. Trimming took 7 bases from V and 4 from J, leaving 8 bases between them. CDR1 and CDR2 from the germline V gene are LNHDA and SQIVND (reference sequence). The CDR3 has 12 amino acids. The CDR3 region is CASTRSNQPQHF. DNA of the CDR3: TGTGCCAGTACTCGGAGTAATCAGCCCCAGCATTTT.

This chain uses TRBV11-2 with TRBJ2-1; 8 bases align to TRBD2. V shed 8 bases, J shed 7 bases, and the junction held 7 bases outside the gene matches. The CDR3 consists of 13 residues. CDR1 SGHAT and CDR2 FQNNGV come from the germline V gene. The CDR3 region is CASAWGLENEQFF. The CDR3 nucleotides are TGTGCCAGCGCTTGGGGACTAGAAAATGAGCAGTTCTTC.